This TCR beta chain was identified in a study of T cells in narcolepsy. The protocol was immunoSEQ multiplex PCR, while the TCRdb copy is restricted to in-frame clones and leaves out a portion. Here the sample spans around 18,000 clones, roughly two thirds being singletons. CDR1 SEHNR and CDR2 FQNEAQ come from the germline V gene (reference sequence). The CDR3 runs 15 residues. V shed 5 bases and J shed 1 base, with 15 bases lying between them. Material: CD45RA- memory CD8+ T cells from PBMCs. V gene TRBV7-9 combines with J gene TRBJ2-7; D might be TRBD2 (7 bases). This clonotype was obtained from a human donor with narcolepsy. The CDR3 coding sequence is TGTGCCAGCAGCCATTCGGGGGGCGCATCCTACGAGCAGTACTTC. Translating gives CASSHSGGASYEQYF.